The table lists the clone carrying this T cell receptor (beta chain) with a count of one. The antigen is not known. Repertoires were generated with immunoSEQ multiplex PCR, while TCRdb's copy carries only in-frame clones and drops some. The sample lists about 340,000 clones; more than 60% were seen once. This sample was taken from a study of shared clonotypes between healthy human individuals. Study-wide findings and caveats: A handful of donors held 5% to 5.5% of naive CD4 clonotypes in common. The study's rarefaction showed incomplete sorted-subset sequencing despite large depth. Researchers sampled only blood; tissue repertoires likely differ. Unshared clonotypes carried lower generation probabilities than those common to all four donors.

V dropped 4 bases and J dropped 0 bases, with 17 bases sitting between them. The CDR3 has 17 amino acids. The V gene's germline CDR1 is SGDLS and CDR2 YYNGEE. The V and J genes are TRBV9 and TRBJ2-1; D is perhaps TRBD2 (5 bases). Sequencing was performed on memory CD4+ T cells sorted from blood. Subset given: CD45RA-negative fraction. The source of this sequence is a man under 40 in good health. The CDR3 sequence: CASSPSRGRSSYNEQFF. In DNA form, the CDR3 reads TGTGCCAGCAGCCCCTCTCGGGGTAGGAGCTCCTACAATGAGCAGTTCTTC.